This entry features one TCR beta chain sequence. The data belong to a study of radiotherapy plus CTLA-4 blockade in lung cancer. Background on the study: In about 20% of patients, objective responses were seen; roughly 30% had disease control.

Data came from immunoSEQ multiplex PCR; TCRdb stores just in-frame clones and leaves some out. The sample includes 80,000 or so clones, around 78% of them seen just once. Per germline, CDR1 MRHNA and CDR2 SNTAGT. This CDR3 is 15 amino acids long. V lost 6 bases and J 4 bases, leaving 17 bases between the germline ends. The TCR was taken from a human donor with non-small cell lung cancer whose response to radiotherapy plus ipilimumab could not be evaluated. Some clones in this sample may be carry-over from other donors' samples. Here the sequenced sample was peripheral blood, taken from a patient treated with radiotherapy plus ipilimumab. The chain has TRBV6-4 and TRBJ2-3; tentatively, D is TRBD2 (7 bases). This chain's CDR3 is CASRGAGKGADTQYF. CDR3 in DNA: TGTGCCAGCAGGGGAGCGGGGAAGGGGGCAGATACGCAGTATTTT.